The present T cell receptor (beta chain) was sequenced within a study of blood T cell repertoires in COVID-19. Study-level background: Material from acute and convalescent COVID-19 was sourced from the United States, Italy and Spain.

Germline assignment: CDR1 LGHDT and CDR2 YNNKEL (reference sequence). The CDR3 loop spans 11 amino acids. V lost 4 bases and J 10 bases, leaving 10 bases between the germline ends. Assignment of participants to cohorts was predicated upon participant-reported clinical history. Per the study methods: Nucleated cell number was recorded as an estimate derived from reference gene primer amplification. Generated by immunoSEQ multiplex PCR, the TCRdb table keeps only in-frame clones and is missing some. That table furnishes V, J and clone size, whereas the DNA furnished D and trimming. The table lists 350,000 to 400,000 clones, approximately 89% of them singletons, with 1.5% to 2% in the top ten.

The TCR sequence derives from a man aged 40-49 years in a cohort exposed to, infected with or recovered from COVID-19 (not recorded which). The material sequenced was PBMCs or T cells enriched from blood (not recorded which). The chain carries TRBV3-1 (or the pseudogene TRBV3-2) and TRBJ1-1; D gene uncertain. CDR3 in DNA: TGTGCCAGCAGCCTCAAGGGAGGAGCTTTCTTT. Its translation is CASSLKGGAFF.